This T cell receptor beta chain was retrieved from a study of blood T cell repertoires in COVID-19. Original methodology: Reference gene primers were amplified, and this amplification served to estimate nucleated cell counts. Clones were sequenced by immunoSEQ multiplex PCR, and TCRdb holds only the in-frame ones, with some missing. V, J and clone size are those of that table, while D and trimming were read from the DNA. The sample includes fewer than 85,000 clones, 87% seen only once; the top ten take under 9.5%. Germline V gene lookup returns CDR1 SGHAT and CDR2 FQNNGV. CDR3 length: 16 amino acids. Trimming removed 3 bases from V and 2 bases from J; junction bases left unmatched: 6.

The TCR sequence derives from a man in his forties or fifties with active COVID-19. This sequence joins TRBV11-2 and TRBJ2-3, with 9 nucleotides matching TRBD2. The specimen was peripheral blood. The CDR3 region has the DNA TGTGCCAGCAGCTTGTCTAGCGGGGCTCCCACAGATACGCAGTATTTT. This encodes CASSLSSGAPTDTQYF.